One and the same sample provided the 31 T cell receptor beta chains below, sequenced in a study of a mutant IDH1 vaccine in newly diagnosed glioma (dated by TCRdb to the early 2020s). This sample's time point label indicates: baseline, week 1 (first vaccination visit). Taken with the paper, the label for treatment or condition translates to: pre-vaccination baseline after standard-of-care therapy. The receptor library was made with the immunoSEQ multiplex PCR assay. What TCRdb holds here is the immuneACCESS table cut down to in-frame rearrangements. Part of the clones is not present; checked against another copy, under half of the missing clones reflect an unresolved V gene, and the others are unexplained. The sample table holds roughly 25,000 clones, of which about 92% were seen once. The biggest ten clones account for about 1.2% of the sample. The sequencing here drew on PBMCs, taken from a glioma patient treated with radiotherapy, temozolomide or both. The source is a man aged 35-49 years with glioma.

This chain connects TRBV7-2 to TRBJ1-6; D is uncertain. The CDR3 is 13 residues long. V was shortened by 5 bases and J by 11 bases, with 13 bases between the two germline ends. Germline CDR1 SGHTA, CDR2 FQGNSA. The CDR3, as DNA: TGTGCCAGCAGCCCTGGCGTTGTCACACCCCTCCACTTT. It is translated as CASSPGVVTPLHF.

The J gene is TRBJ2-1, the V gene TRBV5-4; TRBD2 agrees at 8 bases. V dropped 2 bases and J dropped 3; count of bases not matched to a gene: 4. The length of the CDR3 is 15 residues. Germline V gives CDR1 SGHNT, CDR2 YYREEE (reference sequence). DNA for the CDR3: TGTGCCAGCAGCTTACCGGGACTAGTCTACAATGAGCAGTTCTTC. This translates into CASSLPGLVYNEQFF.

This rearrangement joins TRBV5-1 to TRBJ2-5, with D possibly TRBD1 on 6 matching bases. The V end was cut by 0 bases, the J end by 1 base, with 13 bases between. Germline-derived CDR1 and CDR2 are SGHRS and YFSETQ. The CDR3 is 16 amino acids. The CDR3 protein is CASSLVLGAIQETQYF. The CDR3 DNA follows: TGCGCCAGCAGCTTGGTTTTGGGGGCCATCCAAGAGACCCAGTACTTC.

J is TRBJ2-7 and V is TRBV5-4; D remains ambiguous. V gave up 2 bases and J gave up 2 bases, with 8 bases separating them. Germline assignment: CDR1 SGHNT and CDR2 YYREEE (reference sequence). The CDR3 has 13 amino acids. CDR3 coding DNA: TGTGCCAGCAGCTTTGTGGGAACCTACGAGCAGTACTTC. Translation gives CASSFVGTYEQYF.

The V gene is TRBV27, the J gene TRBJ2-7; TRBD2 matches 10 bases. CDR1 and CDR2 from the germline V gene are MNHEY and SMNVEV (reference sequence). Trimming removed 4 bases from V and 5 bases from J; junction bases left unmatched: 8. This CDR3 contains 15 residues. The CDR3 here is CASSSPSGSRDEQYF. CDR3 nucleotide sequence: TGTGCCAGCAGTTCTCCTAGCGGGAGTAGGGACGAGCAGTACTTC.

The chain employs TRBV6-1 and TRBJ2-3; D is ambiguous. The CDR3 extends over 13 amino acids. CDR1 MNHNS and CDR2 SASEGT come from the germline V gene. V lost 2 bases to trimming and J lost 1 base, with 4 bases between them. This CDR3 is CASSEWGTDTQYF. CDR3 sequence (DNA): TGTGCCAGCAGTGAATGGGGCACAGATACGCAGTATTTT.

V is TRBV6-5 and J is TRBJ1-3; 8 nucleotides match TRBD1. V was pared by 2 bases and J by 4 bases, with 4 bases of the junction left unmatched. This CDR3 has 15 amino acids. Per the germline V gene, CDR1 is MNHEY and CDR2 is SVGAGI. The CDR3 here is CASSYDRGWGNTIYF. CDR3 nucleotides: TGTGCCAGCAGTTACGACAGGGGTTGGGGAAACACCATATATTTT.

The CDR3 DNA follows: TGCGCCAGCAGCCGGGAAGCGGGGGGCCTGGGAACGCAGTATTTT. Protein product: CASSREAGGLGTQYF. The chain couples TRBV4-1 to TRBJ2-3; TRBD2 matches at 9 bases. The CDR3 totals 15 residues. Germline assignment: CDR1 MGHRA and CDR2 YSYEKL. The junction had 11 bases not matched to a gene; V was cut back by 4 bases and J by 9 bases.

The V gene is TRBV9, the J gene TRBJ1-6; D is uncertain. Trimming pared 0 bases from V and 7 bases from J, leaving 11 bases between. Looked up from germline, CDR1 is SGDLS and CDR2 is YYNGEE. CDR3 size: 15 residues. The CDR3 sequence is CASSVGVHENSPLHF. CDR3 in DNA: TGTGCCAGCAGCGTAGGCGTCCACGAAAATTCACCCCTCCACTTT.

The chain couples TRBV5-8 to TRBJ2-7, with TRBD1 as a possible D gene (6 bases). V was shortened by 0 bases and J by 2 bases, with 21 bases between the two germline ends. CDR3 length: 18 residues. Germline V gene sequence: CDR1 SGHTS, CDR2 YDEGEE. CDR3 in DNA: TGTGCCAGCAGCTTGGGGGTGGGCGAGGGACAAGAGGCCTACGAGCAGTACTTC. Translation gives CASSLGVGEGQEAYEQYF.

This chain joins TRBV30 and TRBJ2-3; D remains unclear. CDR1 is GTSNPN and CDR2 is SVGIG in the germline V gene (reference sequence). The CDR3 length is 14 residues. Deletions cut 0 bases from V and 5 bases from J, with 12 bases between. The CDR3 region is CAWSVDQWRDTQYF. The CDR3 coding sequence is TGTGCCTGGAGTGTAGACCAATGGAGAGATACGCAGTATTTT.

V usage is TRBV6-1 and J usage is TRBJ1-4; TRBD1 matches 7 bases. With 9 bases clipped from V and 2 bases from J, the junction kept 9 bases outside the gene matches. The CDR3 has 15 amino acids. The V gene's germline CDR1 is MNHNS and CDR2 SASEGT. The CDR3 DNA reads as TGTGCCAGTTCCCCAACAGGGGCGACTAATGAAAAACTGTTTTTT. Amino acids: CASSPTGATNEKLFF.

The chain combines TRBV7-2 with TRBJ2-3; D not certain. The CDR3 loop spans 13 amino acids. Trimming stripped 4 bases from V and 5 bases from J, with 10 bases between. The germline CDR1 and CDR2 sequences are SGHTA and FQGNSA. The CDR3 DNA is TGTGCCAGCAGCTCTTCTTTTGTAGATACGCAGTATTTT. Translation gives CASSSSFVDTQYF.

The chain links TRBV13 to TRBJ2-5; the D gene is possibly TRBD1 (6 bases). CDR1 is PRHDT, CDR2 FYEKMQ, per germline (reference sequence). This CDR3 contains 13 residues. V was shortened by 2 bases and J by 5 bases, with 9 bases between the two germline ends. CDR3 nucleotide sequence: TGTGCCAGCAGCTTACAGGGGATGGAGACCCAGTACTTC. Translating it yields CASSLQGMETQYF.

V is TRBV7-9 and J is TRBJ2-7, with TRBD1 matching 8 bases. Unmatched junction bases numbered 12, after V lost 5 bases and J lost 6 bases. Germline values: CDR1 SEHNR, CDR2 FQNEAQ (reference sequence). The CDR3 is made up of 15 amino acids. CDR3 protein: CASSPSGTGLGEQYF. As DNA, the CDR3 is TGTGCCAGCAGCCCCTCCGGGACAGGTCTTGGCGAGCAGTACTTC.

The chain recombines TRBV28 with TRBJ2-5; 7 nucleotides match TRBD2. The last part of the DNA fits TRBJ2-7 better; the J call may be wrong. The CDR3 has 14 residues. Looked up from germline, CDR1 is MDHEN and CDR2 is SYDVKM. CDR3 residues: CASILSGGSYEQYF. The DNA for the CDR3 is TGTGCCAGCATCTTGTCGGGGGGCTCCTACGAGCAGTACTTC.

This clone was observed a single time. This sequence joins TRBV5-1 and TRBJ2-1, with 9 nucleotides matching TRBD2. The CDR3 loop spans 15 amino acids. V shed 2 bases and J 2 bases; nucleotides not matched to a gene: 2. The germline gives CDR1 SGHRS, CDR2 YFSETQ. In DNA, the CDR3 is TGCGCCAGCAGCTTCAGCGGGGGGACCTACAATGAGCAGTTCTTC. This gives the protein CASSFSGGTYNEQFF.

The V call is TRBV10-3, the J call TRBJ2-7, with D unclear. The V and J ends lost 0 bases and 1 base respectively, with 13 bases between them. The CDR3 is 16 residues long. Germline V lookup: CDR1 ENHRY, CDR2 SYGVKD. As DNA, the CDR3 is TGTGCCATCAGTGAGTCGAGCCTCGGACCATCCTACGAGCAGTACTTC. This sequence encodes CAISESSLGPSYEQYF.

This clone has just one count. CDR3 coding DNA: TGCGCCAGTTACCAGGGCTCTGGGGCCAACGTCCTGACTTTC. This translates into CASYQGSGANVLTF. The chain carries TRBV5-1 and TRBJ2-6; D perhaps matches TRBD1 (5 bases). This CDR3 has 14 amino acids. With 8 bases removed from V and 0 bases from J, the gap between germline ends came to 9 bases. Germline V lookup: CDR1 SGHRS, CDR2 YFSETQ.

This rearrangement joins TRBV2 to TRBJ2-2; 9 bases fit TRBD1. Germline CDR1 and CDR2: SNHLY and FYNNEI. This CDR3 contains 15 residues. With V trimmed by 7 bases and J by 4 bases, 7 bases remained unmatched. The CDR3 coding sequence is TGTGCCAGCATCGGACAGGGGATAGGCACCGGGGAGCTGTTTTTT. Protein product: CASIGQGIGTGELFF.

The rearrangement joins TRBV4-1 to TRBJ2-5; tentatively, D is TRBD2 (5 bases). The ends were cut back, 0 bases at V and 5 bases at J, with 19 bases in the middle. CDR1 is MGHRA and CDR2 is YSYEKL in the germline V gene. This CDR3 comprises 17 residues. CDR3 amino acids: CASSQDQASPSLETQYF. Here the CDR3 DNA reads TGCGCCAGCAGCCAAGATCAAGCCTCCCCTAGCTTGGAGACCCAGTACTTC.

This chain uses TRBV6-5 with TRBJ1-4; D unresolved. Trimming shortened V by 2 bases and J by 8 bases, and 12 bases separated the two germline ends. The germline V gene has CDR1 MNHEY and CDR2 SVGAGI. There are 14 residues in the CDR3. CDR3 in amino acids: CASSYGLLGEKLFF. In nucleotides, the CDR3 is TGTGCCAGCAGTTACGGACTCCTGGGGGAAAAACTGTTTTTT.

The chain recombines TRBV7-9 with TRBJ1-6; no definite D call. V shed 5 bases and J shed 8 bases, with 7 bases lying between them. The CDR3 covers 12 residues. Germline CDR1 reads SEHNR; CDR2 reads FQNEAQ (reference sequence). For the CDR3, the DNA is TGTGCCAGCAGCCTGGCGGATTCACCCCTCCACTTT. This sequence encodes CASSLADSPLHF. Full variable domain (outside the CDR3, taken from reference TRBV7-9 and TRBJ1-6): DTGVSQNPRHKITKRGQNVTFRCDPISEHNRLYWYRQTLGQGPEFLTYFQNEAQLEKSRLLSDRFSAERPKGSFSTLEIQRTEQGDSAMYLCASSLADSPLHFGNGTRLTVT.

This chain links TRBV5-6 with TRBJ2-7; 9 bases line up with TRBD1. Germline-derived CDR1 and CDR2 are SGHDT and YYEEEE. The CDR3 covers 15 residues. J was trimmed by 0 bases and V by 4 bases; bases with no gene match: 5. CDR3 DNA sequence: TGTGCCAGCAGCCACAGGGGGCGCTTCTCCTACGAGCAGTACTTC. The encoded protein is CASSHRGRFSYEQYF.

The chain carries TRBV19 and TRBJ2-5; TRBD1 matches at 7 bases. Germline CDR1 LNHDA, CDR2 SQIVND (reference sequence). The V gene end was trimmed by 10 bases and the J gene end by 5 bases; junction bases not matched to a gene: 13. CDR3 length: 14 residues. Here the CDR3 DNA reads TGTGCCACGTCAGGGGGACATCATAGGGAGACCCAGTACTTC. Its protein product is CATSGGHHRETQYF.

This chain links TRBV7-9 with TRBJ2-7; D is perhaps TRBD1 (5 bases). Trimming removed 2 bases from V and 4 bases from J, with 9 bases in between. Germline loops: CDR1 SEHNR, CDR2 FQNEAQ (reference sequence). The CDR3 extends over 13 amino acids. CDR3 residues: CASSLNDRYEQYF. DNA of the CDR3: TGTGCCAGCAGCTTAAATGACAGATACGAGCAGTACTTC.

V and J are TRBV5-6 and TRBJ1-6, with D perhaps TRBD1 (6 bases). Between the trimmed V and J ends, which lost 5 bases and 7 bases, there was a span of 10 bases. The CDR3 covers 13 residues. CDR1 SGHDT and CDR2 YYEEEE come from the germline V gene. The DNA of the CDR3 is TGTGCCAGCAGTTGGGGGACAAATTCACCCCTCCACTTT. Its translation is CASSWGTNSPLHF.

The rearrangement joins TRBV27 to TRBJ2-7, with 11 bases that match TRBD2. The CDR3 runs to 16 residues. V lost 5 bases and J lost 1; bases outside the gene matches: 7. The germline V gene encodes CDR1 MNHEY and CDR2 SMNVEV (reference sequence). The CDR3 spells CASSLTGTSGSYEQYF. CDR3 sequence (DNA): TGTGCCAGCAGTCTGACCGGGACTAGCGGTTCCTACGAGCAGTACTTC.

This rearrangement joins TRBV7-9 to TRBJ2-5; 8 bases fit TRBD1. Germline V CDR1 and CDR2: SEHNR, FQNEAQ (reference sequence). The junction had 14 bases not matched to a gene; V was cut back by 5 bases and J by 0 bases. CDR3 size: 18 residues. CDR3 protein: CASSLPPGQGGYQETQYF. CDR3 bases: TGTGCCAGCAGCCTTCCTCCTGGACAGGGAGGCTACCAAGAGACCCAGTACTTC.

The genes are TRBV11-2 and TRBJ2-2, with 9 bases matching TRBD1. V shed 4 bases, J shed 4 bases, and the junction held 16 bases outside the gene matches. This CDR3 has 19 residues. In germline, CDR1 is SGHAT, CDR2 FQNNGV. This CDR3 reads CASSSPRLGQGSPTGELFF. In nucleotides, the CDR3 is TGTGCCAGCAGCTCCCCCCGGCTCGGACAGGGGAGTCCCACCGGGGAGCTGTTTTTT.

J is TRBJ2-5 and V is TRBV7-6; D not certain. Trimming removed 0 bases from V and 4 bases from J, with 12 bases in between. The CDR3 contains 15 residues. Per the germline V gene, CDR1 is SGHVS and CDR2 is FNYEAQ. The DNA for the CDR3 is TGTGCCAGCAGCTTAGCGCGGAACTACGCAGAGACCCAGTACTTC. Protein: CASSLARNYAETQYF. The variable domain in full, with the rest retrieved from reference TRBV7-6 and TRBJ2-5, is GAGVSQSPRYKVTKRGQDVALRCDPISGHVSLYWYRQALGQGPEFLTYFNYEAQQDKSGLPNDRFSAERPEGSISTLTIQRTEQRDSAMYRCASSLARNYAETQYFGPGTRLLVL.